The 22 T cell receptor beta chains below come from one sample, sequenced in a study of technical replicates of blood from several donors. Profiling relied on immunoSEQ multiplex PCR, and the TCRdb table lists in-frame clones only, not all of them. The repertoire holds just over 80,000 clones, with about 97% as singletons. The sequenced material came from T cells isolated from PBMCs. Receptors originate from a human donor in good health.

This clone was observed once. The chain is built from TRBV28 and TRBJ1-4; no definite D call. This CDR3 spans 13 amino acids. Trimming removed 7 bases at V and 7 bases at J, with 13 bases between. CDR1 and CDR2 from the germline V gene are MDHEN and SYDVKM. The CDR3 DNA follows: TGTGCCAGCAAGGAGGGTTGGAGTGAAAAACTGTTTTTT. Encoded protein: CASKEGWSEKLFF.

This rearrangement joins TRBV4-1 to TRBJ1-1, with D unresolved. This CDR3 spans 14 amino acids. The V and J ends lost 0 bases and 6 bases respectively, with 11 bases between them. Germline-derived CDR1 and CDR2 are MGHRA and YSYEKL. This chain's CDR3 is CASSQDPGYPEAFF. DNA for the CDR3: TGCGCCAGCAGCCAAGATCCGGGGTACCCTGAAGCTTTCTTT.

The gene calls are TRBV27 and TRBJ1-1; tentatively, D is TRBD1 (6 bases). Trimming removed 4 bases at V and 3 bases at J, with 9 bases between. Germline V gene lookup returns CDR1 MNHEY and CDR2 SMNVEV (reference sequence). This CDR3 comprises 13 residues. This CDR3 reads CASSSTGYTEAFF. In nucleotides, the CDR3 is TGTGCCAGCAGTTCCACAGGGTACACTGAAGCTTTCTTT.

The V gene is TRBV7-3, the J gene TRBJ2-2; 8 nucleotides match TRBD1. The CDR3 is 14 amino acids. Germline CDR1 is SGHTA and CDR2 is FQGTGA. V was clipped by 3 bases and J by 6 bases; unmatched bases: 3. This CDR3 is CASSLDRVAGELFF. The CDR3 nucleotides read TGTGCCAGCAGCTTGGACAGGGTGGCCGGGGAGCTGTTTTTT.

The chain carries TRBV14 and TRBJ2-1; TRBD1 agrees at 11 bases. This CDR3 comprises 15 residues. The V gene end was trimmed by 1 base and the J gene end by 8 bases; junction bases not matched to a gene: 4. Germline CDR1 SGHDN, CDR2 FVKESK. CDR3 in DNA: TGTGCCAGCAGCCAAGTATGGACAGGGGGCCATGAGCAGTTCTTC. Encoded protein: CASSQVWTGGHEQFF.

The rearrangement joins TRBV29-1 to TRBJ2-7, with 11 bases identical to TRBD2. V shed 3 bases, J shed 5 bases, and the junction held 9 bases outside the gene matches. This CDR3 contains 15 residues. The germline gives CDR1 SQVTM, CDR2 ANQGSEA. In DNA form, the CDR3 reads TGCAGCGTTGACGATCCACTAGCGGGAGACCACGAGCAGTACTTC. Its protein is CSVDDPLAGDHEQYF.

The V gene is TRBV10-1, the J gene TRBJ2-1; 10 bases map to TRBD1. The V and J ends lost 3 bases and 7 bases, in that order; junction bases with no gene match: 9. The CDR3 is made up of 16 amino acids. CDR1 WNHNN and CDR2 SYGVQD come from the germline V gene (reference sequence). CDR3 sequence (DNA): TGCGCCAGCAGTGACCCCGGGGACAGGGGCTCGAATGAGCAGTTCTTC. Its protein product is CASSDPGDRGSNEQFF.

The rearrangement links TRBV21-1 to TRBJ2-1; the listed D gene, TRBD2, was not tested against the DNA. TRBV21-1 is listed as a pseudogene. The CDR3 contains 13 residues. The CDR3 sequence: CASRAGTPDEQFF. The CDR3 DNA reads TGTGCCAGCAGGGCGGGAACCCCTGATGAGCAGTTCTTC.

This chain links TRBV10-3 with TRBJ2-2, with D unresolved. Per germline, CDR1 ENHRY and CDR2 SYGVKD. This CDR3 has 12 amino acids. Trimming removed 3 bases from V and 8 bases from J, with 7 bases in between. The CDR3 sequence is CAISEVAGELFF. CDR3 DNA sequence: TGTGCCATCAGTGAAGTTGCGGGGGAGCTGTTTTTT.

This chain links TRBV18 with TRBJ1-1; weak D call: TRBD1 (6 bases). The CDR3 covers 15 residues. The V and J ends lost 3 bases and 5 bases respectively, with 16 bases between them. Germline CDR1 is KGHSH and CDR2 is LQKENI. CDR3 region: CASSPSTGYETEAFF. CDR3 DNA: TGTGCCAGCTCACCTTCCACAGGGTACGAGACTGAAGCTTTCTTT.

This clone was observed a single time. The rearrangement joins TRBV29-1 to TRBJ2-4; tentatively, D is TRBD1 (5 bases). The germline CDR1 and CDR2 sequences are SQVTM and ANQGSEA. The ends were cut back, 0 bases at V and 9 bases at J, with 6 bases in the middle. The CDR3 totals 11 residues. For the CDR3, the DNA is TGCAGCGTTGAAGAAACAGGCATTCAGTACTTC. Protein sequence: CSVEETGIQYF. Complete variable domain (other parts from reference TRBV29-1 and TRBJ2-4): SAVISQKPSRDICQRGTSLTIQCQVDSQVTMMFWYRQQPGQSLTLIATANQGSEATYESGFVIDKFPISRPNLTFSTLTVSNMSPEDSSIYLCSVEETGIQYFGAGTRLSVL.

This chain uses TRBV7-3 with TRBJ2-5; TRBD2 aligns across 10 bases. Germline-derived CDR1 and CDR2 are SGHTA and FQGTGA. V gave up 5 bases and J gave up 0 bases; unmatched junction bases: 3. This CDR3 spans 15 amino acids. The CDR3 reads CASSPGLADQETQYF. DNA for the CDR3: TGTGCCAGCAGCCCAGGACTAGCGGACCAAGAGACCCAGTACTTC. Variable domain in full (rest from reference TRBV7-3 and TRBJ2-5): GAGVSQTPSNKVTEKGKYVELRCDPISGHTALYWYRQSLGQGPEFLIYFQGTGAADDSGLPNDRFFAVRPEGSVSTLKIQRTERGDSAVYLCASSPGLADQETQYFGPGTRLLVL.

This rearrangement joins TRBV28 to TRBJ1-1; D perhaps matches TRBD1 (6 bases). Trimming removed 3 bases from V and 4 bases from J, with 9 bases in between. The CDR3 is made up of 13 amino acids. Germline CDR1 and CDR2: MDHEN and SYDVKM. The CDR3 region is CASSLSRGTEAFF. CDR3 in DNA: TGTGCCAGCAGTTTGTCCAGGGGCACTGAAGCTTTCTTT.

The V and J genes are TRBV2 and TRBJ2-3; 7 nucleotides match TRBD2. Germline V CDR1 and CDR2: SNHLY, FYNNEI. With V trimmed by 2 bases and J by 6 bases, 5 bases remained unmatched. The CDR3 sequence is 14 residues long. The CDR3 region is CASSELGGMDTQYF. The CDR3 DNA sequence: TGTGCCAGCAGTGAACTCGGGGGGATGGATACGCAGTATTTT.

The table lists this clone with a count of one. This chain uses TRBV7-2 with TRBJ2-7, with D possibly being TRBD2 (5 bases). The CDR3 consists of 15 residues. Germline V gene data show CDR1 as SGHTA and CDR2 as FQGNSA. Trimming shortened V by 5 bases and J by 0 bases, and 14 bases separated the two germline ends. The CDR3 here is CASSQEGYLSYEQYF. CDR3 nucleotide sequence: TGTGCCAGCAGCCAAGAGGGCTATCTCTCCTACGAGCAGTACTTC.

The chain has TRBV4-3 and TRBJ2-5, with 11 nucleotides matching TRBD2. V lost 2 bases, J lost 4 bases, and 6 bases stayed unmatched. Per the germline V gene, CDR1 is LGHNA and CDR2 is YSLEER. The CDR3 runs 16 residues. In DNA, the CDR3 is TGCGCCAGCAGCCAAAACTCCCTAGCGGGAGGAGAGACCCAGTACTTC. As protein: CASSQNSLAGGETQYF.

J is TRBJ2-7 and V is TRBV4-2, with D possibly being TRBD1 (5 bases). Trimming stripped 4 bases from V and 2 bases from J, with 9 bases between. The CDR3 extends over 13 amino acids. CDR1 is LGHNA and CDR2 is YNFKEQ in the germline V gene. For the CDR3, the DNA is TGTGCCAGCAGCCTAAGGGGTACCTACGAGCAGTACTTC. Its translation is CASSLRGTYEQYF.

The genes are TRBV28 and TRBJ1-4, with 9 bases identical to TRBD1. Germline assignment: CDR1 MDHEN and CDR2 SYDVKM. The CDR3 length is 15 residues. Trimming cost V 3 bases and J 8 bases; bases outside gene matches: 7. CDR3 bases: TGTGCCAGCAGTTTGTGGGGACAGGGAATGGAAAAACTGTTTTTT. Translation: CASSLWGQGMEKLFF.

This chain joins TRBV9 and TRBJ2-3; D perhaps matches TRBD1 (5 bases). The CDR3 runs 16 residues. Germline assignment: CDR1 SGDLS and CDR2 YYNGEE. V was pared by 3 bases and J by 2 bases, with 16 bases between. As DNA, the CDR3 is TGTGCCAGCAGCGCTAATGGACATCCCGACACAGATACGCAGTATTTT. This gives the protein CASSANGHPDTDTQYF.

V gene TRBV4-1 combines with J gene TRBJ2-7, with TRBD1 matching 7 bases. Germline assignment: CDR1 MGHRA and CDR2 YSYEKL. The V and J ends lost 0 bases and 2 bases, in that order; junction bases with no gene match: 10. CDR3 length: 17 amino acids. The CDR3 region has the DNA TGCGCCAGCAGCCAAGATCTGGGGTCCCAGGGGGCCTACGAGCAGTACTTC. Its translation is CASSQDLGSQGAYEQYF.

In this sample, this clone turned up once. This sequence joins TRBV30 and TRBJ2-3, with D uncertain. This CDR3 is built from 16 residues. Per germline, CDR1 GTSNPN and CDR2 SVGIG (reference sequence). Trimming took off 4 bases at V and 2 bases at J, with 19 bases between the two ends. CDR3 in DNA: TGTGCCTGGACAGCTGGGTTTAGCCACCACACAGATACGCAGTATTTT. Its translation is CAWTAGFSHHTDTQYF.

V usage is TRBV10-3 and J usage is TRBJ2-7; TRBD1 is a possible D gene (6 bases). Trimming shortened V by 6 bases and J by 2 bases, and 14 bases separated the two germline ends. CDR3 length: 14 residues. From germline, CDR1 is ENHRY and CDR2 SYGVKD. CDR3 sequence: CAIRPRDKPYEQYF. The CDR3 nucleotides read TGTGCCATCAGACCCCGGGACAAGCCCTACGAGCAGTACTTC.